These 28 T cell receptor beta chains share one sample of origin, sequenced in a study of shared clonotypes between healthy human individuals. The data were produced by immunoSEQ multiplex PCR, yet TCRdb's version contains in-frame clones alone and is incomplete. The data show roughly 2,500,000 clones, 93% seen once. The specimen was naive CD4+ T cells from PBMCs. As for subset: CD45RA+ positively selected. Receptors were obtained from a man aged 18 to 29 in good health. Some clones in this sample may be carry-over from other donors' samples.

The chain combines TRBV7-8 with TRBJ2-7; D gene unclear. Germline V CDR1 and CDR2: SGHVS, FQNEAQ. The CDR3 length is 13 residues. Trimming removed 5 bases at V and 5 bases at J, with 13 bases between. The CDR3 loop is CASSPRNADEQYF. CDR3 coding DNA: TGTGCCAGCAGCCCGAGGAACGCGGACGAGCAGTACTTC.

J is TRBJ2-5 and V is TRBV14, with 14 bases fitting TRBD2. The CDR3 contains 18 residues. Germline V gene data show CDR1 as SGHDN and CDR2 as FVKESK. Germline trimming cut 3 bases from V and 5 bases from J; bases unmatched to any gene: 11. The CDR3 nucleotides read TGTGCCAGCAGCCACCTCAAGGGACTAGCGGGAGTGGTGGAGACCCAGTACTTC. This gives the protein CASSHLKGLAGVVETQYF. The variable domain in full, with the rest retrieved from reference TRBV14 and TRBJ2-5, is EAGVTQFPSHSVIEKGQTVTLRCDPISGHDNLYWYRRVMGKEIKFLLHFVKESKQDESGMPNNRFLAERTGGTYSTLKVQPAELEDSGVYFCASSHLKGLAGVVETQYFGPGTRLLVL.

The chain couples TRBV5-6 to TRBJ1-2, with 9 bases aligning to TRBD1. The CDR3 runs 14 residues. Germline-derived CDR1 and CDR2 are SGHDT and YYEEEE. The V segment lost 4 bases and the J segment 4 bases; nucleotides outside the gene matches: 5. CDR3 DNA: TGTGCCAGCAGCGGCGGGACAGGGCGCTATGGCTACACCTTC. Amino acid sequence: CASSGGTGRYGYTF.

The chain employs TRBV7-3 and TRBJ2-2, with 9 bases aligning to TRBD1. The CDR3 is 16 residues long. Per germline, CDR1 SGHTA and CDR2 FQGTGA. Trimming took 5 bases from V and 4 from J; bases not matched to a gene: 8. The chain's CDR3 is CASSPTGGAGTGELFF. The CDR3 bases are TGTGCCAGCAGCCCAACAGGGGGCGCGGGCACCGGGGAGCTGTTTTTT.

The V and J genes are TRBV7-9 and TRBJ2-3; D is perhaps TRBD1 (6 bases). CDR3 length: 14 residues. The V gene lost 4 bases and the J gene lost 2 bases, with 10 bases spanning the gap. CDR1 is SEHNR and CDR2 is FQNEAQ in the germline V gene (reference sequence). CDR3 in amino acids: CASSYRTDTDTQYF. The CDR3 coding sequence is TGTGCCAGCAGCTACAGGACAGACACAGATACGCAGTATTTT.

The rearrangement links TRBV2 to TRBJ2-7, with unresolved D. The CDR3 is 11 amino acids. Trimming shortened V by 6 bases and J by 7 bases, and 10 bases separated the two germline ends. CDR1 SNHLY and CDR2 FYNNEI come from the germline V gene. CDR3 residues: CASSVLAEQYF. Here the CDR3 DNA reads TGTGCCAGCAGCGTACTGGCGGAGCAGTACTTC. Complete variable domain (other parts from reference TRBV2 and TRBJ2-7): EPEVTQTPSHQVTQMGQEVILRCVPISNHLYFYWYRQILGQKVEFLVSFYNNEISEKSEIFDDQFSVERPDGSNFTLKIRSTKLEDSAMYFCASSVLAEQYFGPGTRLTVT.

The chain couples TRBV15 to TRBJ1-4; 10 positions agree with TRBD1. This CDR3 has 16 residues. The V segment lost 2 bases and the J segment 8 bases; nucleotides outside the gene matches: 8. Germline CDR1 reads LNHNV; CDR2 reads YYDKDF (reference sequence). The CDR3 coding sequence is TGTGCCACCAGCAGATCGCTGACAGGGGGCTCCGAAAAACTGTTTTTT. Its protein is CATSRSLTGGSEKLFF.

This chain joins TRBV18 and TRBJ1-2; D is ambiguous. Between the trimmed V and J ends, which lost 2 bases and 4 bases, there was a span of 11 bases. CDR1 and CDR2 from the germline V gene are KGHSH and LQKENI. The CDR3 loop spans 14 amino acids. The CDR3 DNA reads as TGTGCCAGCTCACCAGGAATAGATTTCTATGGCTACACCTTC. It translates to CASSPGIDFYGYTF.

V is TRBV6-5 and J is TRBJ2-5; D is possibly TRBD1 or TRBD2 (5 bases each). Trimming removed 6 bases from V and 4 bases from J, with 12 bases in between. The CDR3 contains 13 residues. The V gene's germline CDR1 is MNHEY and CDR2 SVGAGI. The CDR3 loop is CASRGPGRETQYF. CDR3 nucleotides: TGTGCCAGCAGGGGGCCGGGACGAGAGACCCAGTACTTC.

The chain is built from TRBV20-1 and TRBJ2-7, with D perhaps TRBD1 (5 bases). CDR3 length equals 10 residues. The V end was cut by 8 bases, the J end by 4 bases, with 9 bases between. The germline V gene encodes CDR1 DFQATT and CDR2 SNEGSKA (reference sequence). The CDR3 region has the DNA TGCAGTCCAAGGGGTTACGAGCAGTACTTC. Translating it yields CSPRGYEQYF.

The chain has TRBV9 and TRBJ2-7, with no clear D. The V gene lost 0 bases and the J gene lost 0 bases, with 7 bases spanning the gap. The length of the CDR3 is 14 residues. Germline assignment: CDR1 SGDLS and CDR2 YYNGEE. The CDR3: CASSVDTSSYEQYF. The CDR3 coding sequence is TGTGCCAGCAGCGTAGACACCAGCTCCTACGAGCAGTACTTC.

This clone was counted a single time. The chain couples TRBV5-6 to TRBJ2-5, with no clear D. The CDR3 loop spans 16 amino acids. Germline lookup yields CDR1 SGHDT and CDR2 YYEEEE. Trimming pared 4 bases from V and 2 bases from J, leaving 18 bases between. This CDR3 reads CASSQRDFGSQETQYF. The CDR3 DNA reads as TGTGCCAGCAGCCAACGCGATTTTGGATCACAAGAGACCCAGTACTTC. Full variable domain (rest looked up from reference TRBV5-6 and TRBJ2-5): DAGVTQSPTHLIKTRGQQVTLRCSPKSGHDTVSWYQQALGQGPQFIFQYYEEEERQRGNFPDRFSGHQFPNYSSELNVNALLLGDSALYLCASSQRDFGSQETQYFGPGTRLLVL.

This clone was recorded only once. This sequence joins TRBV27 and TRBJ1-1, with TRBD1 as a possible D gene (5 bases). With 6 bases removed from V and 8 bases from J, the gap between germline ends came to 16 bases. CDR3 length: 13 residues. The germline gives CDR1 MNHEY, CDR2 SMNVEV (reference sequence). CDR3 sequence: CASSRSWDSEAFF. The DNA for the CDR3 is TGTGCCAGCAGCCGGAGCTGGGACTCCGAAGCTTTCTTT.

DNA of the CDR3: TGTGCCAGCAGTTTATTGGGGGAGGGGTACAATCAGCCCCAGCATTTT. Protein: CASSLLGEGYNQPQHF. The chain joins TRBV28 to TRBJ1-5, with a weak D call TRBD1 (5 bases). CDR3 size: 16 residues. V lost 1 base and J lost 3, with 13 bases in between. Germline CDR1 MDHEN, CDR2 SYDVKM.

The V call is TRBV30, the J call TRBJ1-6; 7 bases line up with TRBD1. Germline lookup yields CDR1 GTSNPN and CDR2 SVGIG (reference sequence). CDR3 length: 16 amino acids. The V gene end was trimmed by 1 base and the J gene end by 8 bases; junction bases not matched to a gene: 11. Written as DNA, the CDR3 is TGTGCCTGGAGTGCAGCTCCCGACAGGGCCTATTCACCCCTCCACTTT. This translates into CAWSAAPDRAYSPLHF.

The rearrangement joins TRBV5-1 to TRBJ1-2; tentatively, D is TRBD1 (6 bases). The germline gives CDR1 SGHRS, CDR2 YFSETQ. Trimming shortened V by 4 bases and J by 4 bases, and 17 bases separated the two germline ends. The CDR3 covers 15 residues. CDR3 in DNA: TGCGCCAGCAGCCCTGGAGGGACACCAACCTATGGCTACACCTTC. Its protein product is CASSPGGTPTYGYTF.

DNA of the CDR3: TGTGCCAGCGAAGACAGGGTGAACTATGGCTACACCTTC. It encodes CASEDRVNYGYTF. This sequence joins TRBV2 and TRBJ1-2, with 7 bases identical to TRBD1. CDR1 SNHLY and CDR2 FYNNEI come from the germline V gene. V gave up 8 bases and J gave up 2 bases; unmatched junction bases: 5. CDR3 length equals 13 residues.

This chain uses TRBV5-1 with TRBJ2-5; 12 nucleotides match TRBD2. The CDR3 is made up of 14 amino acids. The germline V gene has CDR1 SGHRS and CDR2 YFSETQ. With 1 base clipped from V and 7 bases from J, the junction kept 2 bases outside the gene matches. The DNA for the CDR3 is TGCGCCAGCAGCTTGCCACTAGCGGGAGGGACCCAGTACTTC. The encoded protein is CASSLPLAGGTQYF.

J is TRBJ1-5 and V is TRBV7-2, with D perhaps TRBD1 (5 bases). V was pared by 0 bases and J by 3 bases, with 12 bases between. Looked up from germline, CDR1 is SGHTA and CDR2 is FQGNSA. The CDR3 sequence is 16 residues long. CDR3 in DNA: TGTGCCAGCAGCTTAGCTGGCGGGGCTTTCAATCAGCCCCAGCATTTT. This sequence encodes CASSLAGGAFNQPQHF.

The V gene is TRBV6-6, the J gene TRBJ1-2; no reliable D call. The CDR3 loop spans 15 amino acids. Germline-derived CDR1 and CDR2 are MNHNY and SVGAGI (reference sequence). The V and J ends lost 0 bases and 3 bases respectively, with 11 bases between them. As DNA, the CDR3 is TGTGCCAGCAGTTACTCGATGACCCTGGACTATGGCTACACCTTC. It codes for CASSYSMTLDYGYTF.

V gene TRBV6-5 combines with J gene TRBJ1-4; the match to TRBD1 covers 7 bases. V lost 6 bases, J lost 6 bases, and 4 bases stayed unmatched. Germline CDR1 is MNHEY and CDR2 is SVGAGI. The CDR3 spans 13 residues. The CDR3 DNA reads as TGTGCCAGCAGACGACAGGGTTATGAAAAACTGTTTTTT. It yields the protein CASRRQGYEKLFF.

The rearrangement uses TRBV5-1 and TRBJ2-3; 8 bases align to TRBD1. V shed 5 bases, J shed 1 base, and the junction held 6 bases outside the gene matches. This CDR3 is 15 amino acids long. Looked up from germline, CDR1 is SGHRS and CDR2 is YFSETQ. CDR3 region: CASSSKTGGTDTQYF. CDR3 bases: TGCGCCAGCAGTTCTAAGACAGGGGGCACAGATACGCAGTATTTT. The whole variable domain, remainder taken from reference TRBV5-1 and TRBJ2-3, is KAGVTQTPRYLIKTRGQQVTLSCSPISGHRSVSWYQQTPGQGLQFLFEYFSETQRNKGNFPGRFSGRQFSNSRSEMNVSTLELGDSALYLCASSSKTGGTDTQYFGPGTRLTVL.

The CDR3 region has the DNA TGTGCCAGCAGCCGGATAGCCGGGACGGTGAACACTGAAGCTTTCTTT. Its protein product is CASSRIAGTVNTEAFF. The chain couples TRBV7-8 to TRBJ1-1, with TRBD1 as a possible D gene (5 bases). From germline, CDR1 is SGHVS and CDR2 FQNEAQ. V gave up 5 bases and J gave up 0 bases, with 16 bases separating them. The CDR3 is made up of 16 amino acids.

This clone showed up just once. CDR3 coding DNA: TGTGCCAGTAGGGGGGGCGGGTTATATGAGCAGTTCTTC. This translates into CASRGGGLYEQFF. This sequence joins TRBV19 and TRBJ2-1; D tentatively reads TRBD1 or TRBD2 (6 bases each). V dropped 6 bases and J dropped 8 bases, with 14 bases sitting between them. Germline assignment: CDR1 LNHDA and CDR2 SQIVND (reference sequence). The CDR3 runs 13 residues.

This chain connects TRBV5-1 to TRBJ2-1, with 8 bases aligning to TRBD1. Germline loops: CDR1 SGHRS, CDR2 YFSETQ. The V and J ends lost 4 bases and 7 bases, in that order; junction bases with no gene match: 7. CDR3 length: 14 residues. CDR3 nucleotide sequence: TGCGCCAGCAGCCTGGGACAGGATGGGAATGAGCAGTTCTTC. Its translation is CASSLGQDGNEQFF.

The rearrangement links TRBV28 to TRBJ2-2; D uncertain. Deletions cut 3 bases from V and 7 bases from J, with 15 bases between. The CDR3 contains 15 residues. Germline assignment: CDR1 MDHEN and CDR2 SYDVKM. The CDR3 region is CASSFPETPGGELFF. The CDR3 bases are TGTGCCAGCAGTTTCCCCGAAACTCCGGGCGGGGAGCTGTTTTTT.

This clone was seen once. The chain is built from TRBV5-1 and TRBJ2-1; 10 nucleotides align to TRBD2. The CDR3 length is 16 residues. V lost 4 bases, J lost 4 bases, and 8 bases stayed unmatched. Per the germline V gene, CDR1 is SGHRS and CDR2 is YFSETQ. The CDR3 protein is CASSTSPSGSYNEQFF. The CDR3, as DNA: TGCGCCAGCAGCACCAGCCCTAGCGGGAGTTACAATGAGCAGTTCTTC.

The chain joins TRBV6-5 to TRBJ2-7; TRBD2 matches 9 bases. V shed 5 bases and J 4 bases; nucleotides not matched to a gene: 6. The germline gives CDR1 MNHEY, CDR2 SVGAGI. The CDR3 consists of 14 residues. In nucleotides, the CDR3 is TGTGCCAGCAGTCCACGACTAGCGGTTTACGAGCAGTACTTC. This sequence encodes CASSPRLAVYEQYF.